This paragraph covers one TCR beta chain sequence. Its target is unknown. Germline V gene lookup returns CDR1 LGHNT and CDR2 FRNRAP. CDR3 length: 15 amino acids. Trimming removed 6 bases from V and 0 bases from J, with 12 bases in between. This entry belongs to a study of cytomegalovirus exposure and HLA in healthy donors. For the study at large: An earlier analysis found fewer than 140 million unique TCR beta sequences from roughly 170 million T cells.

With 60 Vbeta and 13 Jbeta primers, the PCR was carried out. Some clones are missing from TCRdb's copy, which holds only in-frame ones; the method was immunoSEQ multiplex PCR. This table has some 150,000 clones, around 75% appearing once. Study findings and constraints: A cluster of highly shared sequence variants was likely a sequencing artifact. Previous analysis showed most TCR beta V segments were productive about 87% or about 30% of the time.

What was sequenced was PBMCs. This sequence originates from a young woman in good health and CMV-seronegative. This rearrangement joins TRBV12-5 to TRBJ2-4; weak D call: TRBD1 (5 bases). CDR3 sequence: CASGQGSLAKNIQYF. CDR3 DNA sequence: TGTGCTAGTGGCCAGGGTTCCCTAGCCAAAAACATTCAGTACTTC.